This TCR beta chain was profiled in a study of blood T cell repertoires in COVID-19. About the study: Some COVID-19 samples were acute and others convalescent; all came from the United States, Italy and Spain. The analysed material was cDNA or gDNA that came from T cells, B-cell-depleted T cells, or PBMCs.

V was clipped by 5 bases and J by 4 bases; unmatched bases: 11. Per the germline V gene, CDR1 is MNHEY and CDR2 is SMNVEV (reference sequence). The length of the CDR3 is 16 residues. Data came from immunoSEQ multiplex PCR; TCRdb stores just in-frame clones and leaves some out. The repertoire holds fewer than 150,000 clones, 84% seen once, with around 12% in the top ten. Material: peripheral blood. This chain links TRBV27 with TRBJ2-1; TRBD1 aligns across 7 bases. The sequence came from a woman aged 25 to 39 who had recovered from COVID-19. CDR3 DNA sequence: TGTGCCAGCAGTGCAACCCGGGACAGCTTTTACAATGAGCAGTTCTTC. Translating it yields CASSATRDSFYNEQFF.